These 5 T cell receptor beta chains share one sample of origin, sequenced in a study of cytomegalovirus exposure and HLA in healthy donors. PCR used 60 Vbeta primers and 13 Jbeta primers. Method: immunoSEQ multiplex PCR; TCRdb's copy keeps in-frame clones and lacks some. The data contain about 92,000 clones, 69% of them singletons. Material: PBMCs. The origin of the receptors is a man in his fifties or sixties in good health and CMV-seronegative.

This rearrangement joins TRBV4-2 to TRBJ2-5; weak D call: TRBD1 (5 bases). This CDR3 region has 17 residues. Germline-derived CDR1 and CDR2 are LGHNA and YNFKEQ. Trimming left V 0 bases short and J 4 bases short, with 18 bases between. The CDR3 sequence: CASSQDGGLTGRETQYF. CDR3 DNA: TGTGCCAGCAGCCAAGATGGCGGTCTCACAGGACGAGAGACCCAGTACTTC.

This rearrangement joins TRBV29-1 to TRBJ2-1; TRBD2 is a possible D gene (7 bases). The CDR3 extends over 14 amino acids. Per germline, CDR1 SQVTM and CDR2 ANQGSEA. V lost 5 bases and J 12 bases, leaving 23 bases between the germline ends. DNA of the CDR3: TGCAGCGTTTATAGGGGGACGGGGGGCGGAGTGCAGTTCTTC. Its translation: CSVYRGTGGGVQFF.

This chain connects TRBV29-1 to TRBJ1-1, with 7 bases lining up with TRBD1. CDR3 size: 13 residues. Germline CDR1 SQVTM, CDR2 ANQGSEA. The trim removed 3 bases at V and 0 bases at J, leaving 1 base unmatched. CDR3 protein: CSVDRGVNTEAFF. The DNA for the CDR3 is TGCAGCGTTGACAGGGGGGTGAACACTGAAGCTTTCTTT.

The chain uses TRBV28 and TRBJ2-1; 7 bases line up with TRBD2. The CDR3 is 16 amino acids. Germline loops: CDR1 MDHEN, CDR2 SYDVKM. V trimming: 6 bases; J trimming: 7 bases; junction bases outside the gene matches: 15. CDR3 amino acids: CASSYIAGNRVNEQFF. CDR3 sequence (DNA): TGTGCCAGCAGCTACATAGCGGGTAATCGAGTAAATGAGCAGTTCTTC.

V and J are TRBV5-1 and TRBJ2-5; 10 positions agree with TRBD2. The CDR3 spans 18 residues. Germline V gene lookup returns CDR1 SGHRS and CDR2 YFSETQ. J was trimmed by 0 bases and V by 4 bases; bases with no gene match: 12. CDR3 nucleotides: TGCGCCAGCAGCCCTTCAATTAGCGGGGGGATCCACCAAGAGACCCAGTACTTC. It specifies CASSPSISGGIHQETQYF.